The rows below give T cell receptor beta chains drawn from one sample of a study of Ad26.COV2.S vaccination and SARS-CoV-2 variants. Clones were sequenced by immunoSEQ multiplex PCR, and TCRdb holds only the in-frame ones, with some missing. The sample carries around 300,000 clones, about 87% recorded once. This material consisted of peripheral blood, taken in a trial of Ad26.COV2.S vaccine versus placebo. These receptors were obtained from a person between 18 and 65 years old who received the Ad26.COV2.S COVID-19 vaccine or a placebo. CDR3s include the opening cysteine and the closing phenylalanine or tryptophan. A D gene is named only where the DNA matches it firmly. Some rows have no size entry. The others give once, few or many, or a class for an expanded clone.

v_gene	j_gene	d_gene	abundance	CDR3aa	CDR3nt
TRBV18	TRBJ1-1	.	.	CASSPHRDTEAFF	TGTGCCAGCTCACCCCACCGGGACACTGAAGCTTTCTTT
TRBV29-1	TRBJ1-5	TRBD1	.	CSVSLTGGNQPQHF	TGCAGCGTTAGTCTGACAGGGGGTAATCAGCCCCAGCATTTT
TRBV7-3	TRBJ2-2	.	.	CASSSGPDKRELFF	TGTGCCAGCAGCTCCGGACCCGACAAGAGGGAGCTGTTTTTT
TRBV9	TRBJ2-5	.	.	CASSVAWGSRSPETQYF	TGTGCCAGCAGCGTAGCTTGGGGTAGTCGATCTCCAGAGACCCAGTACTTC
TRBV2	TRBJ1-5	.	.	CASSDAGMGNQPQHF	TGTGCCAGCAGTGACGCAGGGATGGGCAATCAGCCCCAGCATTTT
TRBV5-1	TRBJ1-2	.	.	CASSFSSGEGYTF	TGCGCCAGCAGCTTTAGTTCAGGAGAAGGCTACACCTTC
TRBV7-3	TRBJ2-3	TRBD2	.	CASSRTSGRVTDTQYF	TGTGCCAGCAGCCGAACTAGCGGGAGGGTCACAGATACGCAGTATTTT
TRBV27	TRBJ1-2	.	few	CASRGVLDYGYTF	TGTGCCAGCAGGGGAGTATTAGACTATGGCTACACCTTC
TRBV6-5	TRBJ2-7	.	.	CASSYMGEQYF	TGTGCCAGCAGTTATATGGGCGAGCAGTACTTC
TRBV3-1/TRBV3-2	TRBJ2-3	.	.	CASSQGWGFGGDTQYF	TGTGCCAGCAGCCAAGGATGGGGGTTTGGGGGAGATACGCAGTATTTT
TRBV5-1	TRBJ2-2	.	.	CASSLASGWELFF	TGCGCCAGCAGCTTGGCCTCTGGGTGGGAGCTGTTTTTT
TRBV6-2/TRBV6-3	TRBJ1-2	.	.	CASSSIRGIKNYGYTF	TGTGCCAGCAGTTCCATAAGAGGAATTAAGAACTATGGCTACACCTTC
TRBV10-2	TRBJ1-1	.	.	CASKEGPDTEAFF	TGCGCCAGCAAAGAGGGCCCGGACACTGAAGCTTTCTTT
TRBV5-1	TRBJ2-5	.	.	CASSLGSSETQYF	TGCGCCAGCAGCTTGGGATCCTCGGAGACCCAGTACTTC
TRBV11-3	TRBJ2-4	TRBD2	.	CASSARTSGSGNIQYF	TGTGCCAGCAGCGCGAGGACTAGCGGGAGTGGGAACATTCAGTACTTC
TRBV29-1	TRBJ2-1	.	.	CSVGFGSRVYNEQFF	TGCAGCGTTGGATTTGGTTCTCGGGTGTACAATGAGCAGTTCTTC
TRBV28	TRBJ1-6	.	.	CASREVWSPLHF	TGTGCCAGCAGGGAAGTATGGTCACCCCTCCACTTT
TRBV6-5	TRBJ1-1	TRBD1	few	CASSYGRRQGRDEAFF	TGTGCCAGCAGTTACGGACGACGACAGGGTCGGGACGAAGCTTTCTTT
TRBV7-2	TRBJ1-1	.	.	CASSLEALLSSEAFF	TGTGCCAGCAGCTTAGAGGCGCTTTTAAGCTCTGAAGCTTTCTTT
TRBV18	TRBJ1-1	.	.	CASSLIEGNTEAFF	TGTGCCAGCTCACTGATCGAGGGAAACACTGAAGCTTTCTTT
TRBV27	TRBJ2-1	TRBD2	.	CASNHGGDNEQFF	TGTGCCAGCAACCACGGGGGGGACAATGAGCAGTTCTTC
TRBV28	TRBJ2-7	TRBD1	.	CASSLWGTGGNF	TGTGCCAGCAGTTTATGGGGGACAGGGGGGAACTTC
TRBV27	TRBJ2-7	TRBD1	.	CASSQGTGGVYEQYF	TGTGCCAGCAGTCAAGGGACAGGGGGAGTCTACGAGCAGTACTTC
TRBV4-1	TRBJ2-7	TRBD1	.	CASSHLPTGFGYEQYF	TGCGCCAGCAGCCATCTTCCGACAGGGTTTGGATACGAGCAGTACTTC
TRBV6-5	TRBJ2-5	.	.	CASSYEAGQETQYF	TGTGCCAGCAGTTACGAGGCAGGGCAAGAGACCCAGTACTTC
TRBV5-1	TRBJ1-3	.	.	CASRSGGGNTIYF	TGCGCCAGCAGGAGCGGGGGCGGGAACACCATATATTTT
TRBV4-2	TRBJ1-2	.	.	CASSQESRQFSDGYTF	TGTGCCAGCAGCCAAGAATCCAGGCAGTTTAGCGATGGCTACACCTTC
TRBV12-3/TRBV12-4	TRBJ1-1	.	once	CASSFSSEAFF	TGTGCCAGCAGTTTTTCAAGTGAAGCTTTCTTT
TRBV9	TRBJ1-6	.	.	CASSDLNPGSSYNSPLHF	TGTGCCAGCAGCGACCTCAACCCGGGAAGCTCCTATAATTCACCCCTCCACTTT
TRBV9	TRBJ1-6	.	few	CASSVDSSYNSPLHF	TGTGCCAGCAGCGTTGATAGCTCCTATAATTCACCCCTCCACTTT
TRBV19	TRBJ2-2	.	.	CASSERGAAGELFF	TGTGCCAGTAGTGAGAGGGGCGCGGCCGGGGAGCTGTTTTTT
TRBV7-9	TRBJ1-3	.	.	CASSLEVGSGNTIYF	TGTGCCAGCAGCTTAGAGGTCGGCTCTGGAAACACCATATATTTT
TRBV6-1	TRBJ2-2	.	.	CASSGVRGYGAGELFF	TGTGCCAGCAGTGGGGTCAGGGGCTACGGGGCCGGGGAGCTGTTTTTT
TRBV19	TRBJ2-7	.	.	CASSIASGREQYF	TGTGCCAGTAGTATAGCTTCTGGACGCGAGCAGTACTTC
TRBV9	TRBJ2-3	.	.	CASGRGGTDTQYF	TGTGCCAGCGGCCGGGGCGGAACAGATACGCAGTATTTT
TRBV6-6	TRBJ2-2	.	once	CASSRVPLGQGFTGELFF	TGTGCCAGCAGTCGTGTACCCCTCGGTCAGGGGTTCACCGGGGAGCTGTTTTTT
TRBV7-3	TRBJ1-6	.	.	CASSVDRGLNSPLHF	TGTGCCAGCAGCGTAGACAGAGGGTTGAATTCACCCCTCCACTTT
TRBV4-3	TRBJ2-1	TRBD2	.	CASSQDLLAGGGNEQFF	TGCGCCAGCAGCCAAGATTTGCTAGCGGGAGGCGGAAATGAGCAGTTCTTC
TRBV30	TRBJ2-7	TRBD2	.	CAWGPTRGVVGSYEQYF	TGTGCCTGGGGTCCCACCCGGGGGGTTGTTGGATCCTACGAGCAGTACTTC
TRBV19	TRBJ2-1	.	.	CATNSRGGSGNEQFF	TGTGCCACGAACTCGAGGGGCGGCTCGGGGAATGAGCAGTTCTTC
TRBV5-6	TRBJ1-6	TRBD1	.	CASSWGQSSLGHSPLHF	TGTGCCAGCAGCTGGGGACAGTCATCCTTAGGGCATTCACCCCTCCACTTT
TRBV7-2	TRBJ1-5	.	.	CASSWVRNQPQHF	TGTGCCAGCAGCTGGGTCCGAAATCAGCCCCAGCATTTT
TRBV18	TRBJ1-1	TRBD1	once	CASSPTGQWGTEAFF	TGTGCCAGCTCACCAACGGGACAGTGGGGCACTGAAGCTTTCTTT
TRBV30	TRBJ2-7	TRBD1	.	CALFKGQGVYEQYF	TGTGCCTTATTTAAGGGACAGGGGGTATACGAGCAGTACTTC
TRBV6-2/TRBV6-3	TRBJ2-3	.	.	CASSYTGPYTDTQYF	TGTGCCAGCAGTTACACAGGGCCTTACACAGATACGCAGTATTTT
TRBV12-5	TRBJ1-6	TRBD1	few	CASGDDRGRGSPLHF	TGTGCTAGTGGCGATGACAGGGGAAGGGGGTCACCCCTCCACTTT
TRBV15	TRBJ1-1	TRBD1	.	CATSRERTGWGEAFF	TGTGCCACCAGCAGAGAAAGGACAGGGTGGGGTGAAGCTTTCTTT